Listed below are T cell receptor beta chains from one sample, sequenced in a study of shared clonotypes between healthy human individuals. Using immunoSEQ multiplex PCR, the repertoire was profiled, and TCRdb retains in-frame clones only, with some absent. The sample lists about 1 million clones, 65% to 80% occurring once. The sequenced sample was memory CD4+ T cells sorted from blood. The receptors were sampled from a man aged 18 to 29 in good health. CDR3s include the opening cysteine and the closing phenylalanine or tryptophan. The D gene is left open where the match is weak.

V gene	D gene	J gene	CDR3 protein
TRBV27	TRBD1	TRBJ2-6	CASSPGTGGSGANVLTF
TRBV25-1	TRBD1	TRBJ1-4	CASSESGQGGRKLFF
TRBV28	NA	TRBJ2-3	CASSVGSTDTQYF
TRBV6-5	NA	TRBJ2-6	CASSVQVSGANVLTF
TRBV10-3	NA	TRBJ1-1	CATRGGTEAFF
TRBV2	TRBD1	TRBJ2-3	CASLLSGQEGLGTQYF
TRBV6-6	TRBD1	TRBJ2-7	CASTRDSYEQYF
TRBV28	TRBD1	TRBJ1-3	CASSPSAGGGNTIYF
TRBV15	TRBD2	TRBJ2-1	CATSRDLAGVDNEQFF
TRBV28	NA	TRBJ2-7	CASSDDLTGHEQYF
TRBV13	TRBD1	TRBJ2-7	CASSPDRGGYEQYF
TRBV5-1	NA	TRBJ2-2	CASSSGRTENTGELFF